This T cell receptor beta chain came from a study of blood T cell repertoires in COVID-19. Study details: Samples representing acute and convalescent COVID-19 were sourced from the United States, Italy and Spain. PBMCs, B-cell-depleted T cells, or T cells provided the cDNA or gDNA that made up the material.

Study processing details: Counts of nucleated cells, estimated from reference gene primer amplification, were obtained. Generated by immunoSEQ multiplex PCR, the TCRdb table keeps only in-frame clones and is missing some. V, J and clone size are taken as reported in that table, and D and trimming were inferred from the DNA itself. The data show approximately 97,000 clones, with roughly 86% seen just once and less than 20% held by the top ten. The V end lost 10 bases, the J end lost 0 bases, and 16 bases lay between the germline ends. CDR3 length equals 15 residues. Per germline, CDR1 SNHLY and CDR2 FYNNEI.

The source material was peripheral blood. The sequence derives from a human donor in a cohort sampled during active COVID-19. The chain links TRBV2 to TRBJ1-3; D unclear. Here the CDR3 DNA reads TGTGCCACCCAACGTGAGATCTTCTCTGGAAACACCATATATTTT. This sequence encodes CATQREIFSGNTIYF.